This T cell receptor (beta chain) is from a study of molecular identifiers for immune sequencing clone quantification. Each CDR3 protein is one row after TCRdb ran MiXCR on the PCR reads. The table includes 88,000 or so distinct CDR3 sequences, roughly 21% detected once. This clonotype came up many times. The sample comprised naive CD8+ T cells from blood, with Jurkat cell RNA spiked in. Indicated subset: FACS-sorted CD8+CD4-CCR7+CD45RA+ naive T cells. This TCR came from a human donor in good health. Some libraries in this study had Jurkat cell RNA spiked in.

This CDR3 is CASSVHEGEETQYF. CDR3 bases: TGTGCCAGCAGTGTTCATGAAGGGGAAGAGACCCAGTACTTC. The chain carries TRBV6-1 and TRBJ2-5, with a tentative D call TRBD1 (5 bases). Germline V gene lookup returns CDR1 MNHNS and CDR2 SASEGT. V dropped 4 bases and J dropped 3 bases, with 12 bases sitting between them. This CDR3 region has 14 residues.